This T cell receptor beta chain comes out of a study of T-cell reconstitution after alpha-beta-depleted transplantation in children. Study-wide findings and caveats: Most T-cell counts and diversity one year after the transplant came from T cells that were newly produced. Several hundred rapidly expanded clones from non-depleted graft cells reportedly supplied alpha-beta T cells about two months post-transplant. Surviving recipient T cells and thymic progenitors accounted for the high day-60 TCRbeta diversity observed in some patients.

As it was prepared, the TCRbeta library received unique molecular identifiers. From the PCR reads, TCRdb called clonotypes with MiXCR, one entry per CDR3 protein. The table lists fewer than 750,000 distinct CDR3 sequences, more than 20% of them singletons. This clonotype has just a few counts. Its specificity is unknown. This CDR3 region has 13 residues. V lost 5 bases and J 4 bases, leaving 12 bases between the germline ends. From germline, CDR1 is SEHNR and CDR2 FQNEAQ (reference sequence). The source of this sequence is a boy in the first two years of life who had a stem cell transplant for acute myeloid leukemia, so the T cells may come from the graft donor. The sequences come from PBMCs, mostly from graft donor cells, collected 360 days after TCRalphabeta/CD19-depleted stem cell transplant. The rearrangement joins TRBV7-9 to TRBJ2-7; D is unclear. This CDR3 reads CASSPSTEYEQYF. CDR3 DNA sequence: TGTGCCAGCAGCCCATCGACCGAATACGAGCAGTACTTC.